This is a list of T cell receptor beta chains from one sample in a study of shared T cell receptors in the human thymus. The method was immunoSEQ multiplex PCR; TCRdb's version includes in-frame clones alone and lacks a portion of them. The sample holds almost 550,000 clones, approximately 78% seen once. These same data were also listed under a study on human thymus T cells.

Sequenced material: thymocytes. Receptors originate from a boy in the first two years of life with a congenital heart defect. Both conserved end residues are part of each CDR3. Fields, in order: clone size, J gene, V gene, CDR3 protein. Rows give clone size only sometimes, using once, few, many, or a class for an expanded clone.

.	TRBJ2-7	TRBV7-9	CASSPRVAGRGYEQYF
.	TRBJ2-3	TRBV5-1	CASSLVGGLDRYSDTQYF
.	TRBJ2-7	TRBV27	CASSDGTGYEQYF
.	TRBJ2-1	TRBV6-5	CASSSLTSGRGNEQFF
.	TRBJ2-3	TRBV5-6	CASTRVPGAGGDTQYF
.	TRBJ2-5	TRBV21-1	CASSYRQGACETQYF
.	TRBJ2-1	TRBV4-3	CASSQVLGQAYNEQFF
few	TRBJ1-1	TRBV14	CASSREQDGEAFF
.	TRBJ2-1	TRBV7-9	CASNGNEQFF
few	TRBJ1-1	TRBV19	CASRGEQGGTEAFF
.	TRBJ1-2	TRBV18	CASSTGRRLGYTF
.	TRBJ1-2	TRBV5-1	CASSFLESHGYTF
.	TRBJ2-6	TRBV6-7	CANIPTLTGWASGANVLTF
.	TRBJ1-6	TRBV5-1	CASSAPGHHNSPLHF
.	TRBJ2-1	TRBV9	CASSGQGALYNEQFF
.	TRBJ2-1	TRBV4-1	CASSLLAGSSYNEQFF
.	TRBJ2-7	TRBV21-1	CASSKWGTSGTRGWFYEQYF
.	TRBJ2-1	TRBV27	CASSFWGGSYNEQFF
few	TRBJ2-5	TRBV7-9	CASSPRPLTGAEETQYF
.	TRBJ2-7	TRBV5-6	CASRPDRNPYEQYF
once	TRBJ2-1	TRBV4-3	CASSQDWRGQRLVDNEQFF
few	TRBJ2-1	TRBV18	CASSPFAFVTYNEQFF
.	TRBJ1-4	TRBV27	CASSGQGGEKLFF
.	TRBJ2-1	TRBV6-4	CANDRTGRAYNEQFF
.	TRBJ2-3	TRBV29-1	CSVEGAGGTDTQYF
.	TRBJ1-2	TRBV27	CASSPGGKNFYGYTF
.	TRBJ1-1	TRBV6-5	CASSYTDRNTEAFF
.	TRBJ2-7	TRBV11-2	CASSPSGYEQYF
few	TRBJ2-7	TRBV4-3	CASSQEFVQREQVYEQYF
.	TRBJ2-2	TRBV30	CAWSPPNRGHGELFF
.	TRBJ2-5	TRBV4-3	CASSQAEGLAGEETQYF
.	TRBJ2-7	TRBV27	CASSFLGTGGRYEQYF
once	TRBJ1-3	TRBV6-1	CATEEASGNTIYF
.	TRBJ1-1	TRBV28	CASSFVPGGAPENTEAFF
once	TRBJ1-2	TRBV11-1	CASSLDKGYYGYTF
.	TRBJ2-7	TRBV7-9	CASSRTSGRPSLYEQYF
.	TRBJ2-3	TRBV4-2	CASSQLGPWTDTQYF
.	TRBJ1-4	TRBV14	CASSQVTGGNEKLFF
.	TRBJ2-1	TRBV4-3	CASSQEGPSAVPYNEQFF
few	TRBJ2-1	TRBV6-6	CASSQTKGQPYNEQFF
few	TRBJ1-3	TRBV7-2	CASSQNDRDGGNTIYF
.	TRBJ1-5	TRBV6-1	CASSDKKDRTNISNQPQHF
.	TRBJ2-1	TRBV27	CASSLMMGHEQFF
once	TRBJ2-1	TRBV27	CASTVSAGGIYNEQFF
.	TRBJ2-5	TRBV29-1	CSLLTSGTETQYF
.	TRBJ2-7	TRBV5-6	CASSLQAGASYEQYF
.	TRBJ1-5	TRBV19	CASSSHGQGRHQPQHF
.	TRBJ2-3	TRBV7-8	CASSLRDYRFDTQYF
few	TRBJ1-5	TRBV19	CASSMWQDQPQHF
.	TRBJ2-5	TRBV10-3	CAIRPGETQYF
.	TRBJ2-7	TRBV28	CASSSDITYEQYF
.	TRBJ2-1	TRBV27	CASSSSFLAGGNNEQFF
.	TRBJ2-3	TRBV6-1	CASSEKLRRESFSTDTQYF
once	TRBJ2-2	TRBV30	CAWSRGSRGHTGELFF
.	TRBJ2-7	TRBV12-5	CASGPPEAYSYEQYF